This T cell receptor (beta chain) was sequenced during a study of CD8 T cells in Susac syndrome. Findings and limits, study-wide: It was acknowledged in the study that the number of individuals who were included in its TCR sequencing and HLA analysis was relatively small.

The germline CDR1 and CDR2 sequences are MNHEY and SMNVEV (reference sequence). The CDR3 length is 14 residues. V trimming: 4 bases; J trimming: 4 bases; junction bases outside the gene matches: 5. Concerning this clonotype itself: What it recognizes is unknown.

TEMRA cells were FACS-enriched, and CD8+ and CD4+ T cells were isolated negatively. A quantity of roughly 0.5 to 1 ug RNA underwent reverse transcription using random hexamers. Amplification of TCR beta CDR3 spanned 54 Vbeta and 13 Jbeta via immunoSEQ multiplex PCR. TCRdb re-called the immunoSEQ multiplex PCR reads with MiXCR, one entry per CDR3 protein. The repertoire has about 140,000 distinct CDR3 sequences, 94% of them found once; the top ten carry roughly 0.29%. The specimen sequenced was CD8+ T cells from PBMCs. The chain combines TRBV27 with TRBJ2-7; TRBD1 matches 9 bases. The clonotype was recovered from a human donor in good health. This CDR3 is CASSSGTGRYEQYF. CDR3 in DNA: TGTGCCAGCAGTTCCGGGACAGGGAGGTACGAGCAGTACTTC.